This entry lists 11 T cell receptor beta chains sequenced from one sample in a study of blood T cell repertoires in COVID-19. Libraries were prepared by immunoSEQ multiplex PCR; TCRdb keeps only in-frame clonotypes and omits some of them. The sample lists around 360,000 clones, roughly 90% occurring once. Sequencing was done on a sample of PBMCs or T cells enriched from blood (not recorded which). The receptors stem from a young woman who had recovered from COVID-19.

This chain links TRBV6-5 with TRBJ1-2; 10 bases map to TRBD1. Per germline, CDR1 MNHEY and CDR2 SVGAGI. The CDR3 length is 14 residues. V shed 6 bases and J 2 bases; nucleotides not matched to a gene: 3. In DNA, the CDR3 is TGTGCCAGCAGGACAGGGGGCGCAAACTATGGCTACACCTTC. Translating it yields CASRTGGANYGYTF.

CDR3 in DNA: TGCGCCAGCAGCGCAACGACAGATGATAACACTGAAGCTTTCTTT. This codes for CASSATTDDNTEAFF. V gene TRBV5-1 combines with J gene TRBJ1-1; D is perhaps TRBD1 (5 bases). The germline CDR1 and CDR2 sequences are SGHRS and YFSETQ. The ends were cut back, 4 bases at V and 2 bases at J, with 15 bases in the middle. The CDR3 runs 15 residues.

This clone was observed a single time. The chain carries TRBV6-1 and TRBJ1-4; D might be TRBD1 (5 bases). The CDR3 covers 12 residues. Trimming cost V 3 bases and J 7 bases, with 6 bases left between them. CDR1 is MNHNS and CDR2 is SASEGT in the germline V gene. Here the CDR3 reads CASSDGGEKLFF. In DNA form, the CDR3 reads TGTGCCAGCAGTGACGGGGGTGAAAAACTGTTTTTT.

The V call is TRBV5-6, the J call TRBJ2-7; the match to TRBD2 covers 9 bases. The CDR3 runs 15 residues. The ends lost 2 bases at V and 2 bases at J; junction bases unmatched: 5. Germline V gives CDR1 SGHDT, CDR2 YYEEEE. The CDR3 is CASSLGAGGAYEQYF. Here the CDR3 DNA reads TGTGCCAGCAGCTTAGGTGCGGGAGGGGCCTACGAGCAGTACTTC.

Written as DNA, the CDR3 is TGTGCCAGCAGCACACAGGGGACCACTGAAGCTTTCTTT. The encoded protein is CASSTQGTTEAFF. This chain connects TRBV9 to TRBJ1-1, with 7 bases matching TRBD1. The V gene's germline CDR1 is SGDLS and CDR2 YYNGEE. The CDR3 sequence is 13 residues long. Trimming took 4 bases from V and 4 from J; bases not matched to a gene: 4.

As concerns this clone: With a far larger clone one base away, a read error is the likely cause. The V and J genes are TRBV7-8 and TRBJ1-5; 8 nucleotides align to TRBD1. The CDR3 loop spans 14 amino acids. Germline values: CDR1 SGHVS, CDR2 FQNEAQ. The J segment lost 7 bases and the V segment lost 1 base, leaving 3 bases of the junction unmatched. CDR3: CASSLGTGKQPQHF. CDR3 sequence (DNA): TGTGCCAGCAGCTTAGGGACAGGGAAACAGCCCCAGCATTTT.

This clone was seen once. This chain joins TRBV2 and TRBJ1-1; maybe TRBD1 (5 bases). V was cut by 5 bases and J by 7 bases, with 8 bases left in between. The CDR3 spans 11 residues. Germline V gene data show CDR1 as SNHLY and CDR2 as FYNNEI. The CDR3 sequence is CASSPGFEAFF. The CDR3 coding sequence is TGTGCCAGCAGTCCAGGGTTTGAAGCTTTCTTT.

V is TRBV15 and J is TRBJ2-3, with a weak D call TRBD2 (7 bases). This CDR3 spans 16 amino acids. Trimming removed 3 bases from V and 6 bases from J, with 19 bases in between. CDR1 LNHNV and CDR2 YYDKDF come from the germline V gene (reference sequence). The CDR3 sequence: CATSRVFGGPGDTQYF. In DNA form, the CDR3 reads TGTGCCACCAGCAGGGTATTCGGGGGGCCAGGGGATACGCAGTATTTT. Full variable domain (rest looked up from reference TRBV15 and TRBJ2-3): DAMVIQNPRYQVTQFGKPVTLSCSQTLNHNVMYWYQQKSSQAPKLLFHYYDKDFNNEADTPDNFQSRRPNTSFCFLDIRSPGLGDTAMYLCATSRVFGGPGDTQYFGPGTRLTVL.

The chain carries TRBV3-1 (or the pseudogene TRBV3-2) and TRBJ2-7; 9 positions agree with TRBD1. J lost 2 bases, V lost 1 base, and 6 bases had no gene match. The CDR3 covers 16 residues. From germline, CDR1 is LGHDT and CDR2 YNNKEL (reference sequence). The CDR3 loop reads CASSQVRTGETYEQYF. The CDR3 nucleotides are TGTGCCAGCAGCCAAGTTAGGACAGGGGAAACCTACGAGCAGTACTTC.

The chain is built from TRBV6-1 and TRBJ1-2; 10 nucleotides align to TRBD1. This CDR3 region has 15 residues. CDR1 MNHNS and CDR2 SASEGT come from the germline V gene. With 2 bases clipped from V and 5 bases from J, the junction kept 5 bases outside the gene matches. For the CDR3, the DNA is TGTGCCAGCAGTGAACAGGGACAGGGGTATTATGGCTACACCTTC. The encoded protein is CASSEQGQGYYGYTF.

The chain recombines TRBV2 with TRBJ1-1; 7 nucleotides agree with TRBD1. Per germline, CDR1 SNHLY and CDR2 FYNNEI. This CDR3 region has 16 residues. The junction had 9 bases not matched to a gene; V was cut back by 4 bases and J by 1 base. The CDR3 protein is CASSAEGQETNTEAFF. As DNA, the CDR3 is TGTGCCAGCAGTGCGGAAGGACAGGAGACGAACACTGAAGCTTTCTTT.